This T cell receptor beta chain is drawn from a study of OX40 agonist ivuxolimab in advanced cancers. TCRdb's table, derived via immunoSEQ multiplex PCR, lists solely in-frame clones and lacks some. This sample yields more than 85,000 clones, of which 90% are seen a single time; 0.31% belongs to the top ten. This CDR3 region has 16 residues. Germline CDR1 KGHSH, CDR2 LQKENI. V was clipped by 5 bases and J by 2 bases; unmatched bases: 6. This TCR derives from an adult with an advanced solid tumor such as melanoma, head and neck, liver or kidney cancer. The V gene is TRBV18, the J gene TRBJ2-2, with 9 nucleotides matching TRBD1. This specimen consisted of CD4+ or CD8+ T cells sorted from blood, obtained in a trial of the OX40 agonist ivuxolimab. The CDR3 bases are TGTGCCAGCTCAAGAGACAGGGGGATAAACACCGGGGAGCTGTTTTTT. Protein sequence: CASSRDRGINTGELFF.